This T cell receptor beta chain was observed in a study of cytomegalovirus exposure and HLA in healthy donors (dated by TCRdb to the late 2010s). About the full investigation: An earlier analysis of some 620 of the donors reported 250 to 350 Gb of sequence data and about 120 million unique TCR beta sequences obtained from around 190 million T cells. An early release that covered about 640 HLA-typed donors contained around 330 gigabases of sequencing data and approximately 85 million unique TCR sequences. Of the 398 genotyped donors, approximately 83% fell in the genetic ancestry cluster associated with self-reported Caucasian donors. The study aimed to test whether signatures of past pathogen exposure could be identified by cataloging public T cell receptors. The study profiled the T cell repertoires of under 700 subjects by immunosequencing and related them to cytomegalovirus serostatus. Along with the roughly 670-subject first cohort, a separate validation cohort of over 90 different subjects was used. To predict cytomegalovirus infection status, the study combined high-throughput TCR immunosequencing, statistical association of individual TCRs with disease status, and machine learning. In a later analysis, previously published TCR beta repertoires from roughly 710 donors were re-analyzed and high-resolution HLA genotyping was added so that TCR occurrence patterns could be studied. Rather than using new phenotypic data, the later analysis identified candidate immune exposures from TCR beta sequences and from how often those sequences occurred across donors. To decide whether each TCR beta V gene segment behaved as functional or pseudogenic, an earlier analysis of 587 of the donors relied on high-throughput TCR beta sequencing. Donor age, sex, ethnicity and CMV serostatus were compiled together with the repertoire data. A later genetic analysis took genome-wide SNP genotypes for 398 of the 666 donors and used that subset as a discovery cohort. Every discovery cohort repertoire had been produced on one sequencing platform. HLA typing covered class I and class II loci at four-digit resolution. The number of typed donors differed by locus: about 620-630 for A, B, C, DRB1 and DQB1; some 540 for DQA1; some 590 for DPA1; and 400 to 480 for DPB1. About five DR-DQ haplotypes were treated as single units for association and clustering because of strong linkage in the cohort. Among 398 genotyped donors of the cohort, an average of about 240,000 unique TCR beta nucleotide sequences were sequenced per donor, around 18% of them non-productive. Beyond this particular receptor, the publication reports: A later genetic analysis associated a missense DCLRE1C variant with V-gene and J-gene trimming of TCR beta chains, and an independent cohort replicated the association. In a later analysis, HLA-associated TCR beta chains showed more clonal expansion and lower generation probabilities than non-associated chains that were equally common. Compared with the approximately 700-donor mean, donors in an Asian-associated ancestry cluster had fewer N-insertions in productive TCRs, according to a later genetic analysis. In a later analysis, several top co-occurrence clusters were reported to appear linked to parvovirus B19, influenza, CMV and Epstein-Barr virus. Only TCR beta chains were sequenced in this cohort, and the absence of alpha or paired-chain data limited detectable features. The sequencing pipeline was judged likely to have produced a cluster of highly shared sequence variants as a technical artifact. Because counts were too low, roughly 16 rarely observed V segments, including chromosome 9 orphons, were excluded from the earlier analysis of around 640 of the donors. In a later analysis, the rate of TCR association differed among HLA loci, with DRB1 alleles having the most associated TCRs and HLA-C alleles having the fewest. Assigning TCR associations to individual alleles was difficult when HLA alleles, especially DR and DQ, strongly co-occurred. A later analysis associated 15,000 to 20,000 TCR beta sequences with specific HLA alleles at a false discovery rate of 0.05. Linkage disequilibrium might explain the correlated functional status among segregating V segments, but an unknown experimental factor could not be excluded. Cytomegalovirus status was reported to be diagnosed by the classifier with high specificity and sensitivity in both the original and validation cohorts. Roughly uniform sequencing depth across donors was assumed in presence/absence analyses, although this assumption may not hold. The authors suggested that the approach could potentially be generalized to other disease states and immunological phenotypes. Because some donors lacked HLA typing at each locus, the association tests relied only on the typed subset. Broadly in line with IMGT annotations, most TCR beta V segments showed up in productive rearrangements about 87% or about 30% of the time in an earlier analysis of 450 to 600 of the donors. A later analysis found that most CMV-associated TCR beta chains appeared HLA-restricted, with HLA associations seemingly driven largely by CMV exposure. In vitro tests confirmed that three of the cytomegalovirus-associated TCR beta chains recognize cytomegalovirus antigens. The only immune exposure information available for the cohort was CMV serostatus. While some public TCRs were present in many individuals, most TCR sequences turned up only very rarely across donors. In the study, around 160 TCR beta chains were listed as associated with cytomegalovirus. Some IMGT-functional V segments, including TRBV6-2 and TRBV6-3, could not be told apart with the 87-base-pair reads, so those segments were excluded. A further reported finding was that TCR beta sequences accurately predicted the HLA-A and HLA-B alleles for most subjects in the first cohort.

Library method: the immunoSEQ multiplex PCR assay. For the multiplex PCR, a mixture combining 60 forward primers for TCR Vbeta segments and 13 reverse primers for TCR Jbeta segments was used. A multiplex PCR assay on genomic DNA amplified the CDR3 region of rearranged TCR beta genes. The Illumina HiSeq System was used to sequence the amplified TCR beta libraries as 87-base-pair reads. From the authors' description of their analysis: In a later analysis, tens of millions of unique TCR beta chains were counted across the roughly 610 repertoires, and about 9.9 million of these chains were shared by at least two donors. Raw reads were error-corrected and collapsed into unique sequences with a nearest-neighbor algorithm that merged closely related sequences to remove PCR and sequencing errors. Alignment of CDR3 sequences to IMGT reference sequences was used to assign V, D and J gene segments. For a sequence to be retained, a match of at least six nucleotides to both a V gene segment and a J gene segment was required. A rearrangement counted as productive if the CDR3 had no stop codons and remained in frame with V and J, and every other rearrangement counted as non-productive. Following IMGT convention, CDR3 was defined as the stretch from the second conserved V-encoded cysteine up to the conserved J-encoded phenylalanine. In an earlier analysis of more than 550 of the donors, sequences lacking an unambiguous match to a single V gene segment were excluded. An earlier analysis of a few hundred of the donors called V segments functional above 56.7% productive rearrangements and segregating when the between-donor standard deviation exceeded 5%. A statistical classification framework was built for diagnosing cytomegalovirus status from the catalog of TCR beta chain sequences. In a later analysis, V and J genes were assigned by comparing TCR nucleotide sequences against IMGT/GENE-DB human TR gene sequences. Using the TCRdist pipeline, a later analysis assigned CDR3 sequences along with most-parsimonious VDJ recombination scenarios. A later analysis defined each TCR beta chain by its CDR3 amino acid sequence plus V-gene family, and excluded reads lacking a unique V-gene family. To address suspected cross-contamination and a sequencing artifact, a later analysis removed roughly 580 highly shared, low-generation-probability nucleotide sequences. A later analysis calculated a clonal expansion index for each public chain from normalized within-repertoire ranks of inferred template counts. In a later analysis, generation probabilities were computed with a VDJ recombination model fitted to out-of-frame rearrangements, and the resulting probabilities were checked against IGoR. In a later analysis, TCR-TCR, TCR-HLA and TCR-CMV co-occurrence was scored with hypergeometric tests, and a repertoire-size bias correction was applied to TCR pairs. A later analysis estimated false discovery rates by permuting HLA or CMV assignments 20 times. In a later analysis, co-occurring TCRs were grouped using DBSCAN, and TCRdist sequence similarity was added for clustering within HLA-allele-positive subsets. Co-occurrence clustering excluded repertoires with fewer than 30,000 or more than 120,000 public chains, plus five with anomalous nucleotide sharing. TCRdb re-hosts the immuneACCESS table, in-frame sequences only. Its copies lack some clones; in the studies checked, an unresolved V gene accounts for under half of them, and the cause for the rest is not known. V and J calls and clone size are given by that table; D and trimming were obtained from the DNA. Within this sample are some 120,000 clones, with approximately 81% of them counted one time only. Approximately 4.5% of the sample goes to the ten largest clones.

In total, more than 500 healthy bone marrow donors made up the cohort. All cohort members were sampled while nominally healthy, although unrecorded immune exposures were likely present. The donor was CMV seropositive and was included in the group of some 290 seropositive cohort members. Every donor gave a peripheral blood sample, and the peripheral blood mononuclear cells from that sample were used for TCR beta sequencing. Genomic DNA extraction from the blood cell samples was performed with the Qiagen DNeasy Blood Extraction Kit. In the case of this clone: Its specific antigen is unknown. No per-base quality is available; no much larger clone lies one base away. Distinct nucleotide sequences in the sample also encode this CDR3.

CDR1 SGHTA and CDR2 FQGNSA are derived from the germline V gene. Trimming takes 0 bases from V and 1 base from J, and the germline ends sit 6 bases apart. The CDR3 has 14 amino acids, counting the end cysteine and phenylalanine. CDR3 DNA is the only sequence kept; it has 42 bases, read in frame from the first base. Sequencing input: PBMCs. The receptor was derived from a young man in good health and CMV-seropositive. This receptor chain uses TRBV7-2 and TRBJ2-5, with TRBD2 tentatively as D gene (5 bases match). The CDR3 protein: CASSLAGAQETQYF. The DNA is TGTGCCAGCAGCTTAGCGGGAGCCCAAGAGACCCAGTACTTC.